This T cell receptor beta chain appears in the sequencing data of a study of T cell responses to AZD1222 COVID-19 vaccine. Study-level points and caveats: Mapped onto spike, vaccine-associated CD4 TCRs spanned it and were dominant at 160-218 and 743-854.

Comments on this clone: Its target is unknown.

Trimming cost V 3 bases and J 4 bases; bases outside gene matches: 4. The CDR3 spans 15 residues. Germline V gives CDR1 SGHTA, CDR2 FQGTGA. The data were produced by immunoSEQ multiplex PCR, yet TCRdb's version contains in-frame clones alone and is incomplete. The top ten clones hold about 4% of a sample with around 110,000 clones, over 75% of them seen once. Sequencing was performed on peripheral blood, taken on day 0 of MenACWY control vaccination. This chain connects TRBV7-3 to TRBJ2-5; the match to TRBD1 covers 11 bases. The clonotype comes from an adult in good health. The CDR3 bases are TGTGCCAGCAGCTTTGGACAGGGGGCCGGAGAGACCCAGTACTTC. Translated, it gives CASSFGQGAGETQYF.